The 13 T cell receptor beta chains below all came from one sample that was sequenced in a study of blood T cell repertoires in COVID-19. The repertoire was sequenced with immunoSEQ multiplex PCR; TCRdb's copy has only in-frame clones and lacks some. This table holds 65,000 to 90,000 clones, around nine tenths found once. Sequenced material: peripheral blood. These receptor sequences come from a man aged 25 to 40 with acute or convalescent COVID-19.

This chain connects TRBV6-2 or TRBV6-3 to TRBJ1-1, with D uncertain. The CDR3 consists of 16 residues. CDR1 and CDR2 (germline): MNHEY, SVGEGT. The V gene lost 6 bases and the J gene lost 0 bases, with 17 bases spanning the gap. CDR3 sequence (DNA): TGTGCCAGCAGCCCCCCTCGAGGCTACATGAACACTGAAGCTTTCTTT. This sequence encodes CASSPPRGYMNTEAFF.

The V and J genes are TRBV28 and TRBJ2-7, with unresolved D. V lost 3 bases, J lost 2 bases, and 8 bases lay in between. In germline, CDR1 is MDHEN, CDR2 SYDVKM. The CDR3 covers 13 residues. In DNA form, the CDR3 reads TGTGCCAGCAGTTTGGGCAGAACCTACGAGCAGTACTTC. It codes for CASSLGRTYEQYF.

J is TRBJ2-3 and V is TRBV24-1; possible D gene TRBD1, 6 bases. The V end was cut by 5 bases, the J end by 6 bases, with 17 bases between. The CDR3 runs 15 residues. Germline CDR1 KGHDR, CDR2 SFDVKD. The CDR3 coding sequence is TGTGCCACCAGTGGTTGGGGACACGGCGTGGATACGCAGTATTTT. Its translation: CATSGWGHGVDTQYF.

The rearrangement joins TRBV6-5 to TRBJ2-5; 8 bases align to TRBD2. Unmatched junction bases numbered 5, after V lost 0 bases and J lost 2 bases. In germline, CDR1 is MNHEY, CDR2 SVGAGI. There are 16 residues in the CDR3. This chain's CDR3 is CASSYSAGGAQETQYF. CDR3 in DNA: TGTGCCAGCAGTTACTCGGCGGGAGGCGCACAAGAGACCCAGTACTTC.

This chain connects TRBV7-8 to TRBJ1-5; no reliable D call. Germline loops: CDR1 SGHVS, CDR2 FQNEAQ. V dropped 5 bases and J dropped 4 bases, with 6 bases sitting between them. CDR3 size: 12 residues. CDR3 loop: CASSPFNQPQHF. The CDR3 coding sequence is TGTGCCAGCAGCCCGTTTAATCAGCCCCAGCATTTT.

The rearrangement joins TRBV7-3 to TRBJ2-3; 9 bases fit TRBD1. The germline V gene has CDR1 SGHTA and CDR2 FQGTGA. V lost 2 bases, J lost 8 bases, and 8 bases stayed unmatched. CDR3 length equals 15 residues. CDR3 sequence reads: CASSLQGTGFVTQYF. The DNA of the CDR3 is TGTGCCAGCAGCTTACAGGGGACAGGGTTCGTTACGCAGTATTTT.

The chain carries TRBV19 and TRBJ1-1; 8 positions match TRBD1. The CDR3 totals 13 residues. V lost 5 bases, J lost 5 bases, and 4 bases stayed unmatched. Germline CDR1 is LNHDA and CDR2 is SQIVND (reference sequence). The CDR3 DNA sequence: TGTGCCAGTAGTCGGACAGGGAGTACTGAAGCTTTCTTT. Translated: CASSRTGSTEAFF.

The chain employs TRBV30 and TRBJ2-3, with 12 nucleotides matching TRBD2. In germline, CDR1 is GTSNPN, CDR2 SVGIG (reference sequence). The CDR3 loop spans 15 amino acids. V shed 2 bases, J shed 3 bases, and the junction held 3 bases outside the gene matches. The CDR3 loop reads CAWSRLAGATDTQYF. CDR3 nucleotides: TGTGCCTGGAGTCGACTAGCGGGAGCTACAGATACGCAGTATTTT. Using reference TRBV30 and TRBJ2-3 for the parts outside the CDR3, the full variable domain is SQTIHQWPATLVQPVGSPLSLECTVEGTSNPNLYWYRQAAGRGLQLLFYSVGIGQISSEVPQNLSASRPQDRQFILSSKKLLLSDSGFYLCAWSRLAGATDTQYFGPGTRLTVL.

This chain uses TRBV7-2 with TRBJ2-1; D is unresolved. CDR1 and CDR2 from the germline V gene are SGHTA and FQGNSA. The CDR3 length is 13 residues. Trimming left V 1 base short and J 2 bases short, with 3 bases between. CDR3 nucleotide sequence: TGTGCCAGCAGCTTAGGCGCCTACAATGAGCAGTTCTTC. Its translation: CASSLGAYNEQFF.

The V and J genes are TRBV5-1 and TRBJ2-6; a possible D gene is TRBD1 (7 bases). The CDR3 loop spans 18 amino acids. The V gene lost 1 base and the J gene lost 0 bases, with 14 bases spanning the gap. Germline values: CDR1 SGHRS, CDR2 YFSETQ. CDR3 amino acids: CASSLLQGRSSGANVLTF. Here the CDR3 DNA reads TGCGCCAGCAGCTTGTTACAGGGGAGGAGCTCTGGGGCCAACGTCCTGACTTTC.

The rearrangement joins TRBV7-2 to TRBJ2-5; 10 positions agree with TRBD2. Trimming at V came to 2 bases and at J to 2 bases, leaving 2 bases not matched to a gene. The germline V gene has CDR1 SGHTA and CDR2 FQGNSA. There are 15 residues in the CDR3. CDR3 sequence reads: CASSLQLAGQETQYF. CDR3 sequence (DNA): TGTGCCAGCAGCTTACAACTAGCGGGGCAAGAGACCCAGTACTTC.

CDR3 amino acids: CASSLRRTSGRAYEQYF. DNA of the CDR3: TGTGCCAGTAGTCTCCGGCGGACTAGCGGGAGGGCCTACGAGCAGTACTTC. This chain uses TRBV19 with TRBJ2-7; 15 nucleotides match TRBD2. The CDR3 length is 17 residues. Germline values: CDR1 LNHDA, CDR2 SQIVND (reference sequence). The V and J ends lost 5 bases and 2 bases, in that order; junction bases with no gene match: 7.

V gene TRBV5-1 combines with J gene TRBJ2-5, with D perhaps TRBD2 (6 bases). V lost 5 bases and J lost 3, with 11 bases in between. Germline loops: CDR1 SGHRS, CDR2 YFSETQ. The CDR3 length is 13 residues. CDR3 nucleotides: TGCGCCAGCAGTTACATAGCGGAAGAGACCCAGTACTTC. Its protein is CASSYIAEETQYF.